The 12 T cell receptor beta chains presented below share a single source sample, sequenced in a study of T cell responses to AZD1222 COVID-19 vaccine. Only in-frame clones appear in the TCRdb table, and some are missing; sequencing was by immunoSEQ multiplex PCR. The sample holds over 45,000 clones; approximately 83% are singletons and the top ten take 15% to 20%. Sample: peripheral blood, taken on day 0 of AZD1222 vaccination. The receptors here all came from an adult in good health.

This clone appeared once. V usage is TRBV7-3 and J usage is TRBJ2-3; D is uncertain. V lost 0 bases to trimming and J lost 4 bases, with 5 bases between them. The V gene's germline CDR1 is SGHTA and CDR2 FQGTGA. The CDR3 is made up of 13 amino acids. The CDR3 is CASSLTGSDTQYF. For the CDR3, the DNA is TGTGCCAGCAGCTTAACGGGCTCAGATACGCAGTATTTT.

The chain employs TRBV18 and TRBJ2-1, with D perhaps matching TRBD1 or TRBD2 (5 bases each). The CDR3 consists of 15 residues. V lost 3 bases and J lost 7, with 16 bases in between. Germline V gene lookup returns CDR1 KGHSH and CDR2 LQKENI. CDR3: CASSPTGTILNEQFF. CDR3 bases: TGTGCCAGCTCACCTACCGGGACCATCCTAAATGAGCAGTTCTTC. The variable domain in full, with the rest retrieved from reference TRBV18 and TRBJ2-1, is NAGVMQNPRHLVRRRGQEARLRCSPMKGHSHVYWYRQLPEEGLKFMVYLQKENIIDESGMPKERFSAEFPKEGPSILRIQQVVRGDSAAYFCASSPTGTILNEQFFGPGTRLTVL.

The chain recombines TRBV6-5 with TRBJ2-7, with 11 nucleotides matching TRBD2. Germline CDR1 is MNHEY and CDR2 is SVGAGI. The V and J ends lost 7 bases and 0 bases, in that order; junction bases with no gene match: 5. This CDR3 contains 15 residues. The CDR3 DNA reads as TGTGCCAGCACCGCTGGGACTAGCGGCTCCTACGAGCAGTACTTC. This codes for CASTAGTSGSYEQYF.

The CDR3 bases are TGCGCCAGCAGCCCCCTGGAGGACGGGACCCAGTACTTC. Amino acids: CASSPLEDGTQYF. The V call is TRBV5-1, the J call TRBJ2-5; the D gene is possibly TRBD2 (5 bases). CDR3 size: 13 residues. Germline loops: CDR1 SGHRS, CDR2 YFSETQ. The V gene lost 4 bases and the J gene lost 7 bases, with 14 bases spanning the gap.

The rearrangement joins TRBV5-1 to TRBJ1-1; TRBD1 is a possible D gene (6 bases). Trimming removed 6 bases from V and 0 bases from J, with 15 bases in between. This CDR3 contains 15 residues. Germline CDR1 reads SGHRS; CDR2 reads YFSETQ. DNA for the CDR3: TGCGCCAGCAAGGAGATACAGGGTATGAACACTGAAGCTTTCTTT. Its protein is CASKEIQGMNTEAFF.

The chain has TRBV6-5 and TRBJ2-1; no clear D gene. CDR1 and CDR2 from the germline V gene are MNHEY and SVGAGI. The CDR3 is 13 amino acids. Trimming took off 0 bases at V and 12 bases at J, with 12 bases between the two ends. Here the CDR3 reads CASSYSTSLGQFF. The CDR3 region has the DNA TGTGCCAGCAGTTACTCGACGTCCCTGGGGCAGTTCTTC.

Here the CDR3 reads CASSLEQGRRPIYGYTF. The CDR3 region has the DNA TGTGCCAGCTCATTAGAGCAGGGGCGCCGCCCCATCTATGGCTACACCTTC. The rearrangement links TRBV18 to TRBJ1-2; D may be TRBD1 (6 bases). CDR1 KGHSH and CDR2 LQKENI come from the germline V gene. V lost 5 bases, J lost 4 bases, and 23 bases lay in between. This CDR3 has 17 amino acids.

The V and J genes are TRBV11-2 and TRBJ2-5; D possibly corresponds to TRBD1 (5 bases). Trimming cost V 2 bases and J 4 bases, with 11 bases left between them. There are 14 residues in the CDR3. CDR1 is SGHAT, CDR2 FQNNGV, per germline. The CDR3 DNA follows: TGTGCCAGCAGCTTATCAGGGTTCAGAGAGACCCAGTACTTC. This encodes CASSLSGFRETQYF.

This rearrangement joins TRBV12-3 or TRBV12-4 to TRBJ2-1; possible D gene TRBD2, 5 bases. The CDR3 has 13 residues. V gave up 5 bases and J gave up 6 bases, with 11 bases separating them. The CDR3 loop reads CASSQDFTNEQFF. The CDR3 DNA sequence: TGTGCCAGCAGTCAGGACTTTACCAATGAGCAGTTCTTC.

The rearrangement links TRBV5-5 to TRBJ1-1; D unresolved. From germline, CDR1 is SGHKS and CDR2 YYEKEE (reference sequence). The CDR3 consists of 16 residues. V was cut by 0 bases and J by 0 bases, with 12 bases left in between. The DNA of the CDR3 is TGTGCCAGCAGCTTGGGGGGATTTTCGATGAACACTGAAGCTTTCTTT. This gives the protein CASSLGGFSMNTEAFF.

This rearrangement joins TRBV7-8 to TRBJ1-5; D unresolved. Germline values: CDR1 SGHVS, CDR2 FQNEAQ. V was cut by 5 bases and J by 2 bases, with 13 bases left in between. The CDR3 has 15 residues. For the CDR3, the DNA is TGTGCCAGCAGCCAGTGGAGCAGTGGCAATCAGCCCCAGCATTTT. The encoded protein is CASSQWSSGNQPQHF. Drawing the rest from reference TRBV7-8 and TRBJ1-5, the complete variable domain is GAGVSQSPRYKVAKRGQDVALRCDPISGHVSLFWYQQALGQGPEFLTYFQNEAQLDKSGLPSDRFFAERPEGSVSTLKIQRTQQEDSAVYLCASSQWSSGNQPQHFGDGTRLSIL.

The CDR3 DNA is TGTGCCTGGAGTGGGACAGGGTCCTATGGCTACACCTTC. Its translation: CAWSGTGSYGYTF. The chain combines TRBV30 with TRBJ1-2; TRBD1 aligns across 8 bases. Per the germline V gene, CDR1 is GTSNPN and CDR2 is SVGIG (reference sequence). The CDR3 length is 13 residues. Germline trimming cut 1 base from V and 4 bases from J; bases unmatched to any gene: 2.